Listed below are T cell receptor beta chains from one sample, sequenced in a study of cytomegalovirus exposure and HLA in healthy donors. Sequencing used immunoSEQ multiplex PCR; TCRdb keeps in-frame clones, though not all of them. The data show roughly 130,000 clones, with roughly four fifths seen just once and about 1.8% held by the top ten. Sequencing input: PBMCs. All receptors derive from a woman aged 45 to 65 in good health and CMV-seronegative. The CDR3 runs from the conserved cysteine through the conserved F or W. D genes are given only for firm matches. Size tells how often a clone was seen (once, few, many) or the class of an expanded clone, and some rows leave it out.

V gene	clone size	J gene	D gene	CDR3 DNA	CDR3 protein
TRBV7-2	.	TRBJ1-5	.	TGTGCCAGCAGCCCTCCAGGAGGGCTCGGCTACAATCAGCCCCAGCATTTT	CASSPPGGLGYNQPQHF
TRBV19	.	TRBJ1-1	.	TGTGCCAGTAGCCTACAAATTGGGGGGACTGAAGCTTTCTTT	CASSLQIGGTEAFF
TRBV5-1	.	TRBJ1-4	TRBD1	TGCGCCAGCAGCACCGGGACAGGGAACGAAAAACTGTTTTTT	CASSTGTGNEKLFF
TRBV29-1	.	TRBJ1-1	TRBD1	TGCAGCTCACAGGGGGGCTTAGGCACTGAAGCTTTCTTT	CSSQGGLGTEAFF
TRBV30	.	TRBJ1-5	.	TGTGCCTGGAGTGTACTAGGCAGTAACAATCAGCCCCAGCATTTT	CAWSVLGSNNQPQHF
TRBV5-1	.	TRBJ2-1	TRBD2	TGCGCCAGCAGCGGTAGCGGGCACCAAACCTACAATGAGCAGTTCTTC	CASSGSGHQTYNEQFF
TRBV6-4	.	TRBJ1-4	.	TGTGCCAGCAGTCGTGGGCCTAATGAAAAACTGTTTTTT	CASSRGPNEKLFF
TRBV9	.	TRBJ1-1	TRBD1	TGTGCCAGCAGCGTTGACAGGGGGACGGGCACTGAAGCTTTCTTT	CASSVDRGTGTEAFF
TRBV7-9	.	TRBJ1-1	TRBD1	TGTGCCAGCAGCCGCGGGACAGGACCAATGAACACTGAAGCTTTCTTT	CASSRGTGPMNTEAFF
TRBV12-5	.	TRBJ1-1	.	TGTGCTAGTACGACAGTTATGAACACTGAAGCTTTCTTT	CASTTVMNTEAFF
TRBV15	.	TRBJ1-3	.	TGTGCCACCAGCCGGGGGGCTGGTGGAAACACCATATATTTT	CATSRGAGGNTIYF
TRBV5-1	few	TRBJ2-2	TRBD2	TGCGCCAGCAGCCCAGGACTAGCGGGCACCGGGGAGCTGTTTTTT	CASSPGLAGTGELFF
TRBV27	.	TRBJ1-5	.	TGTGCCAGCGGGGACACAAATCAGCCCCAGCATTTT	CASGDTNQPQHF
TRBV5-1	.	TRBJ2-7	.	TGCGCCAGCAGCTTGGATAGCCATACCTACGAGCAGTACTTC	CASSLDSHTYEQYF
TRBV7-9	.	TRBJ1-1	.	TGTGCCAGCAGCACGCGGACAGTTGAAGCTTTCTTT	CASSTRTVEAFF
TRBV7-9	.	TRBJ1-4	TRBD1	TGTGCCAGCAGCCCCCGAGGGACAGCTCGGGCAACTAATGAAAAACTGTTTTTT	CASSPRGTARATNEKLFF
TRBV5-6	few	TRBJ2-1	TRBD2	TGTGCCAGCAGCTTTGGGCTAGCGGGGATCAATGAGCAGTTCTTC	CASSFGLAGINEQFF
TRBV30	.	TRBJ2-7	.	TGTGCCTGGACCCCCGGGAGTTGGTACGAGCAGTACTTC	CAWTPGSWYEQYF
TRBV6-5	.	TRBJ2-7	.	TGTGCCAGCAGTTACTCACAGGGAACTGTGGAGCAGTACTTC	CASSYSQGTVEQYF
TRBV2	.	TRBJ2-1	TRBD2	TGTGCCAGCAGTGAGCGCGGGAGCTCCTACAATGAGCAGTTCTTC	CASSERGSSYNEQFF
TRBV19	few	TRBJ2-1	TRBD1	TGTGCCAGTAGTTTGACAGGGGGCTCCTACAATGAGCAGTTCTTC	CASSLTGGSYNEQFF
TRBV7-2	.	TRBJ1-5	.	TGTGCCAGCAGCTTAGGACAGACGACAAATCAGCCCCAGCATTTT	CASSLGQTTNQPQHF
TRBV7-6	.	TRBJ2-2	TRBD2	TGTGCCAGCAGCACGGGACTAGCGGGAGCCGGGGAGCTGTTTTTT	CASSTGLAGAGELFF
TRBV5-1	.	TRBJ2-1	.	TGCGCCAGCAGCCTCCTTAGTCGCTCCTACAATGAGCAGTTCTTC	CASSLLSRSYNEQFF
TRBV4-3	.	TRBJ2-3	.	TGCGCCAGCAGCCGACGAGGTGGAGCAAATACGCAGTATTTT	CASSRRGGANTQYF
TRBV4-3	once	TRBJ1-2	.	TGCGCCAGCAGCCAAGTTACGGTCAGGGACTTCAGCTATGGCTACCCCTTC	CASSQVTVRDFSYGYPF
TRBV28	.	TRBJ1-2	TRBD1	TGTGCCAGCACCCCTGACAGGGGTCTCTATGGCTACACCTTC	CASTPDRGLYGYTF
TRBV6-5	.	TRBJ1-5	.	TGTGCCAGCAGTTACGTGGCAGGGGACAATCAGCCCCAGCATTTT	CASSYVAGDNQPQHF
TRBV6-6	.	TRBJ1-1	.	TGTGCCAGCAGTTACGATGGAGGGGTTCCCACTGAAGCTTTCTTT	CASSYDGGVPTEAFF
TRBV5-6	.	TRBJ2-5	TRBD2	TGTGCCAGCAGCTTGATCCGAGCGGGAGGGCACCAAGAGACCCAGTACTTC	CASSLIRAGGHQETQYF
TRBV6-5	.	TRBJ1-1	TRBD1	TGTGCCAGCAGCGTCCCGGGACAGGGTTGGGCTTTCTTT	CASSVPGQGWAFF
TRBV2	.	TRBJ1-1	TRBD1	TGTGCCAGCAGCACAGGGGGGACTGAAGCTTTCTTT	CASSTGGTEAFF
TRBV30	.	TRBJ1-2	.	TGTGCCTGGAGCGAGACCTGGCGGGAGCGAGGCTACACCTTC	CAWSETWRERGYTF
TRBV5-1	once	TRBJ2-7	.	TGCGCCAGCAGCCAACGGACTCCCGCCTACGAGCAGTACTTC	CASSQRTPAYEQYF
TRBV4-1	.	TRBJ1-1	.	TGCGCCAGCAGCAACCAAGGGGTCACTGAAGCTTTCTTT	CASSNQGVTEAFF
TRBV30	.	TRBJ1-2	TRBD1	TGTGCCTGGAGTCTACGACAGGGCCTGGGCTATGGCTACACCTTC	CAWSLRQGLGYGYTF
TRBV30	.	TRBJ2-1	TRBD2	TGTGCCTGGAGCCGCGGGAGTCAGGGTTATGAGCAGTTCTTC	CAWSRGSQGYEQFF
TRBV7-9	.	TRBJ2-2	TRBD1	TGTGCCAGCAGCTTCCCGAGGACAGGGCGGAACACCGGGGAGCTGTTTTTT	CASSFPRTGRNTGELFF
TRBV25-1	.	TRBJ2-1	.	TGTGCCAGCAGTGAATCGCGTGAGCAGTTCTTC	CASSESREQFF
TRBV29-1	once	TRBJ2-1	.	TGCAGCGTTGAGCTGGCGGCATACAATGAGCAGTTCTTC	CSVELAAYNEQFF
TRBV27	.	TRBJ1-2	.	TGTGCCAGCAGTTTTTCATCTAACTATGGCTACACCTTC	CASSFSSNYGYTF
TRBV11-2	.	TRBJ1-5	.	TGTGCCAGCAGCTTGGGGGGGGGACAGCCCCAGCATTTT	CASSLGGGQPQHF
TRBV29-1	.	TRBJ2-7	.	TGCAGCGTTGAGGGTGACTCAATAACCTACGAGCAGTACTTC	CSVEGDSITYEQYF
TRBV6-5	.	TRBJ1-5	TRBD1	TGTGCCAGCAGTCGACAGGGTTATAGCAATCAGCCCCAGCATTTT	CASSRQGYSNQPQHF
TRBV29-1	once	TRBJ2-7	TRBD1	TGCAGCGTGTCCGGGACAGTCGTATCCTACGAGCAGTACTTC	CSVSGTVVSYEQYF
TRBV10-3	.	TRBJ2-1	.	TGTGCCCTCCAGGACTCGACCGACAATGAGCAGTTCTTC	CALQDSTDNEQFF
TRBV10-1	.	TRBJ2-1	.	TGCGCCAGCCCTCCGAGTTGGTACAATGAGCAGTTCTTC	CASPPSWYNEQFF
TRBV18	.	TRBJ1-1	.	TGTGCCAGCTCACCCACCGGGGGGGACACTGAAGCTTTCTTT	CASSPTGGDTEAFF
TRBV7-2	.	TRBJ2-7	TRBD1	TGTGCCAGCACCTTATCAGACAGGGTCCACGAGCAGTACTTC	CASTLSDRVHEQYF
TRBV5-4	once	TRBJ1-5	.	TGTGCCAGCAGCCTAGATCCCTATAGCAATCAGCCCCAGAATTTT	CASSLDPYSNQPQNF
TRBV27	.	TRBJ2-2	TRBD2	TGTGCCAGCAGACTAGCGGGGGGCGCCGGGGAGCTGTTTTTT	CASRLAGGAGELFF
TRBV29-1	.	TRBJ1-2	.	TGCAGCGTTGACAACAGATATGGCTACACCTTC	CSVDNRYGYTF
TRBV7-2	.	TRBJ2-6	TRBD1	TGTGCCAGCACTAACAGGGGGAAGATCTCTGGGGCCAACGTCCTGACTTTC	CASTNRGKISGANVLTF
TRBV5-4	.	TRBJ2-6	.	TGTGCCAGCAGTCCCCTCGGGGCCAACGTCCTGACTTTC	CASSPLGANVLTF
TRBV18	.	TRBJ1-2	.	TGTGCCAGCTCACCGGACAGATCGTCTAACTATGGCTACACCTTC	CASSPDRSSNYGYTF
TRBV6-1	.	TRBJ2-2	TRBD2	TGTGCCAGCAGTGAAACTAGCGTTAACGGGGAGCTGTTTTTT	CASSETSVNGELFF
TRBV4-2	.	TRBJ2-7	TRBD1	TGTGCCAGCAGCAAGGACAGGGACTACGAGCAGTACTTC	CASSKDRDYEQYF
TRBV11-3	.	TRBJ1-1	.	TGTGCCAGCAGCCAACTGACAGTCACTGAAGCTTTCTTT	CASSQLTVTEAFF
TRBV19	.	TRBJ1-5	.	TGTGCCAGTAGTATTATCGGAACAGCAAATCAGCCCCAGCATTTT	CASSIIGTANQPQHF